This TCR beta chain is from a study of cytomegalovirus exposure and HLA in healthy donors. Study-wide findings and caveats: Most likely, a cluster of highly shared sequence variants arose as a sequencing artifact. Most subjects' HLA-A and HLA-B alleles were reportedly predicted from TCR beta sequences. Across donors, sequencing depth was assumed by presence/absence analyses to be roughly uniform. Cytomegalovirus association was assigned to around 150 TCR beta chains.

The primer mix had 60 Vbeta and 13 Jbeta primers. The method was immunoSEQ multiplex PCR; TCRdb's version includes in-frame clones alone and lacks a portion of them. The ten top clones account for about 5%, within a sample of roughly 71,000 clones. With respect to this clone: Its antigen is as yet unknown.

The material sequenced was PBMCs. This TCR came from a woman aged 40 to 49 in good health and CMV-seropositive.

CDR3 in DNA: TGTGCCAGCACAACAGAGACTAACTATGGCTACACCTTC. It specifies CASTTETNYGYTF. The J gene is TRBJ1-2, the V gene TRBV2; D is uncertain. The CDR3 spans 13 residues. The V and J ends lost 7 bases and 0 bases respectively, with 9 bases between them. In germline, CDR1 is SNHLY, CDR2 FYNNEI.